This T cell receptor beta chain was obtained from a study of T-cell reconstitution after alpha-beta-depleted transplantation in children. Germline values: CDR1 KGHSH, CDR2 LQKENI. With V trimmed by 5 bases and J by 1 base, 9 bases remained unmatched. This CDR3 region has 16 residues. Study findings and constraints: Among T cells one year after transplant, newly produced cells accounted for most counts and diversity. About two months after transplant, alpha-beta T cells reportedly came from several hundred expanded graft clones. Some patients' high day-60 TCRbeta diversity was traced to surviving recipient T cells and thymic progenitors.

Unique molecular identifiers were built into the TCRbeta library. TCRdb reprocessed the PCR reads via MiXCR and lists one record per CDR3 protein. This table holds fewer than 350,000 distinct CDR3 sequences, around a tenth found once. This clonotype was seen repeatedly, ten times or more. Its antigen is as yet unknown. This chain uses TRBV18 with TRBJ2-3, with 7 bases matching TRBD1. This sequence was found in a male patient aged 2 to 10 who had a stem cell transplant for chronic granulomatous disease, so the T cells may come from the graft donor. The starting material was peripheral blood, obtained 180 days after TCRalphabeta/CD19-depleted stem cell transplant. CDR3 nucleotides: TGTGCCAGCTCAAGGGACAGTCTACCTCGCACAGATACGCAGTATTTT. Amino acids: CASSRDSLPRTDTQYF. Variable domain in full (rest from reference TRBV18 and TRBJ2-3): NAGVMQNPRHLVRRRGQEARLRCSPMKGHSHVYWYRQLPEEGLKFMVYLQKENIIDESGMPKERFSAEFPKEGPSILRIQQVVRGDSAAYFCASSRDSLPRTDTQYFGPGTRLTVL.